The clone carrying this TCR beta chain is a singleton in its sample. No antigen is known for it. The data stem from a study of cytomegalovirus exposure and HLA in healthy donors. General study findings and limits: Using the classifier, cytomegalovirus status was reportedly diagnosed with high specificity and sensitivity. Researchers reportedly found TCR beta sequences accurately predicted most subjects' HLA-A and HLA-B alleles.

The V gene lost 4 bases and the J gene lost 3 bases, with 13 bases spanning the gap. CDR1 SGHTS and CDR2 YDEGEE come from the germline V gene. This CDR3 comprises 14 residues. Vbeta (60) and Jbeta (13) primers were used in the PCR. The data were produced by immunoSEQ multiplex PCR, yet TCRdb's version contains in-frame clones alone and is incomplete. Of around 170,000 clones listed, 65% to 85% are singletons. The sequenced sample consisted of PBMCs. This TCR was recovered from a girl aged 10-17 years in good health and CMV-seropositive. The rearrangement joins TRBV5-8 to TRBJ1-1; D remains ambiguous. The CDR3 DNA is TGTGCCAGCAGCCCCTACGTCGGGGACACTGAAGCTTTCTTT. Its protein is CASSPYVGDTEAFF.